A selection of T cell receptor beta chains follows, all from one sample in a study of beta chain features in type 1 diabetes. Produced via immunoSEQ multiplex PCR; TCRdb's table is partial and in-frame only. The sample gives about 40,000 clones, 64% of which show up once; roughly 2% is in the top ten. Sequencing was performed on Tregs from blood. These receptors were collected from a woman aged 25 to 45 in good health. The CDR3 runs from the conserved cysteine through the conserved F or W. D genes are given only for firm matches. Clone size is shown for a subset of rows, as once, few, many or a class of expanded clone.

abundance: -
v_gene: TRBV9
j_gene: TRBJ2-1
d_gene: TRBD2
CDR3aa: CASSPREASGRAGNEQFF
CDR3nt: TGTGCCAGCAGCCCACGTGAAGCTAGCGGGAGGGCCGGCAATGAGCAGTTCTTC

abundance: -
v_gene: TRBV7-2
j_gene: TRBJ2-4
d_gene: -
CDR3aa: CASSPPRPSNIQYF
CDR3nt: TGTGCCAGCAGCCCCCCCCGTCCCTCGAACATTCAGTACTTC

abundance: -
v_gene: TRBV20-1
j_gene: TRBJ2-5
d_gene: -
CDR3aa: CSARSAETQYF
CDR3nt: TGCAGTGCTAGGAGCGCGGAGACCCAGTACTTC

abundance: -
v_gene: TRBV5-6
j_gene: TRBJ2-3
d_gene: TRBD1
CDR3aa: CASSTTGVDTQYF
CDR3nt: TGTGCCAGCAGTACAACAGGGGTAGATACGCAGTATTTT

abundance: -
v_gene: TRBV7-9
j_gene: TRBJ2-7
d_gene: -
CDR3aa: CASSLIPGRDLGSYEQYF
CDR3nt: TGTGCCAGCAGCTTAATACCGGGGCGGGACCTCGGATCCTACGAGCAGTACTTC

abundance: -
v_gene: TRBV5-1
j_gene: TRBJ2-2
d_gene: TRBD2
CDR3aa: CASSASGRSDTGELFF
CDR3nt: TGCGCCAGCAGCGCTAGCGGGAGATCGGACACCGGGGAGCTGTTTTTT

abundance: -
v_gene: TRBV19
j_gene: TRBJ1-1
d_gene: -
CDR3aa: CASLHTGFGAFF
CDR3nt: TGTGCCAGTCTACATACAGGGTTTGGAGCTTTCTTT

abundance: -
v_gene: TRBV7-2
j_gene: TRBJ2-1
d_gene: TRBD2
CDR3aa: CASSLVGGRSGPYNEQFF
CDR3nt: TGTGCCAGCAGCTTAGTCGGCGGGAGGTCGGGTCCCTACAATGAGCAGTTCTTC

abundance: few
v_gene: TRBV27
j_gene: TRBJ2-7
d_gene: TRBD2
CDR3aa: CASSSGGVSYEQYF
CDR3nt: TGTGCCAGCAGCTCGGGGGGGGTATCCTACGAGCAGTACTTC

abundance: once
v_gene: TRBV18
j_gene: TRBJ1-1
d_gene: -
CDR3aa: CASSPIDGLRTEAFF
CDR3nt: TGTGCCAGCTCACCAATCGACGGGTTGAGAACTGAAGCTTTCTTT

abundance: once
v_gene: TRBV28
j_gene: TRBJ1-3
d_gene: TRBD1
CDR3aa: CASRDRGLLPSSGNTIYF
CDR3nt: TGTGCCAGCAGAGACAGGGGGTTACTTCCGAGCTCTGGAAACACCATATATTTT

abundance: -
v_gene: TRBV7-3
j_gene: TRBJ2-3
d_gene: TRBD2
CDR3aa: CASSLTAGAGDTQYF
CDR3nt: TGTGCCAGCAGCTTAACGGCGGGAGCGGGAGATACGCAGTATTTT

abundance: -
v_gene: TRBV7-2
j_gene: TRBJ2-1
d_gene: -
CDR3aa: CASSQTTFNEQFF
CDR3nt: TGTGCCAGCAGCCAAACTACGTTCAATGAGCAGTTCTTC

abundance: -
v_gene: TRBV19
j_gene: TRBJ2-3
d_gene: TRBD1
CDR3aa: CASSPWDRGPTDTQYF
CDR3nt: TGTGCCAGTAGTCCGTGGGACAGGGGGCCGACAGATACGCAGTATTTT

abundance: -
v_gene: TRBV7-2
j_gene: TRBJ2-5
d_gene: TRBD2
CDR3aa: CASSRTSQVGETQYF
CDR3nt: TGTGCCAGCAGCCGGACTAGCCAAGTGGGAGAGACCCAGTACTTC

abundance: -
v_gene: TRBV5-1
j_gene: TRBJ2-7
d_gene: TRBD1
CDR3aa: CASSFTTGGSYEQYF
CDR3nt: TGCGCCAGCAGCTTTACTACAGGGGGATCCTACGAGCAGTACTTC

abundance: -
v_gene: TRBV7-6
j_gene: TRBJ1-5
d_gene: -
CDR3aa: CASSLERQNQPQHF
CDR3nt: TGTGCCAGCAGCTTAGAGCGACAGAATCAGCCCCAGCATTTT

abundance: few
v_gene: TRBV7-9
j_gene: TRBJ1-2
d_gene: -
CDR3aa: CASSPDYYGYTF
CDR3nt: TGTGCCAGCAGCCCAGACTATTATGGCTACACCTTC

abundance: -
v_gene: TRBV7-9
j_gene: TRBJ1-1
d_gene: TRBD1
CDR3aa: CASSLNRDRNTEAFF
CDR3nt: TGTGCCAGCAGTTTAAACCGGGACAGAAACACTGAAGCTTTCTTT

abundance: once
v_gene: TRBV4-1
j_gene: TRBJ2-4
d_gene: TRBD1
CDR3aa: CASSQERDRGYPTTLAKNIQYF
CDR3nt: TGCGCCAGCAGCCAAGAGCGGGACAGGGGTTATCCCACGACCTTAGCCAAAAACATTCAGTACTTC

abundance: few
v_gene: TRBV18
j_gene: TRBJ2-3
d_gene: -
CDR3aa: CASSPTSTDTQYF
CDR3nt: TGTGCCAGCTCACCAACTAGCACAGATACGCAGTATTTT

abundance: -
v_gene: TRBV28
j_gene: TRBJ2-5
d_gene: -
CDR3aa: CASSEWETQYF
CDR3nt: TGTGCCAGCAGCGAGTGGGAGACCCAGTACTTC

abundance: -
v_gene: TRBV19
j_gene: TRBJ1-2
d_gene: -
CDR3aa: CASSIFWENYGYTF
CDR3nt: TGTGCCAGTAGTATCTTTTGGGAGAACTATGGCTACACCTTC

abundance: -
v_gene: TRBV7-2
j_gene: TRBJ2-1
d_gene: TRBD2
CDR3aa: CASSLSRTSDEQFF
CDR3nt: TGTGCCAGCAGCCTATCAAGGACTAGCGATGAGCAGTTCTTC

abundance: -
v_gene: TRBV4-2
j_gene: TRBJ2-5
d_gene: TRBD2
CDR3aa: CASSHGGSAGAETQYF
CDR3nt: TGTGCCAGCAGCCATGGCGGGAGCGCCGGTGCAGAGACCCAGTACTTC

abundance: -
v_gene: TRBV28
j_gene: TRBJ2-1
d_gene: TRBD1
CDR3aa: CASSYTRGQGTYEQFF
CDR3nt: TGTGCCAGCAGTTACACTCGGGGACAGGGTACCTATGAGCAGTTCTTC

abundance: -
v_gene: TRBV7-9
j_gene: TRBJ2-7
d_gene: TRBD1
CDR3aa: CASSLEGQGSEQYF
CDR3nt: TGTGCCAGCAGCTTAGAAGGACAGGGATCCGAGCAGTACTTC

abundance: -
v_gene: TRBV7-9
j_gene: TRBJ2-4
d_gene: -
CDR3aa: CASSPLRDITNIQYF
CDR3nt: TGTGCCAGCAGCCCGCTCCGGGACATTACAAACATTCAGTACTTC

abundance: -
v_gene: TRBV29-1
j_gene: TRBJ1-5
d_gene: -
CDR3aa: CSVGAHNQPQHF
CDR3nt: TGCAGCGTTGGAGCCCACAATCAGCCCCAGCATTTT

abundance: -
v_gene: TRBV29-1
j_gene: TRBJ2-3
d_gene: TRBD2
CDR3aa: CSVAHNRGTSGTDTQYF
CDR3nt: TGCAGCGTTGCTCACAATCGTGGGACTAGCGGCACAGATACGCAGTATTTT

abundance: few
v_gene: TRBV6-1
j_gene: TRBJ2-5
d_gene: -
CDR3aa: CASSTVPVATQYF
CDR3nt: TGTGCCAGCAGTACCGTCCCCGTAGCGACCCAGTACTTC

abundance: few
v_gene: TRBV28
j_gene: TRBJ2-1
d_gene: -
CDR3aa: CASSFGGFPEQFF
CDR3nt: TGTGCCAGCAGTTTCGGAGGGTTCCCCGAGCAGTTCTTC

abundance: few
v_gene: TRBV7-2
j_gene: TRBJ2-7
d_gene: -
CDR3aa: CASSSGVYEQYF
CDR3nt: TGTGCCAGCAGCTCAGGGGTCTACGAGCAGTACTTC

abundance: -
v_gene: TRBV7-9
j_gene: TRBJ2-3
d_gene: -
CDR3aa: CASSLRTTISSDTQYF
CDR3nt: TGTGCCAGCAGCTTGAGGACTACCATCAGCTCAGATACGCAGTATTTT

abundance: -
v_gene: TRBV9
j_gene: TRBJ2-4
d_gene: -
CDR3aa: CASSVGTAPSQNIQYF
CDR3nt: TGTGCCAGCAGCGTAGGGACTGCTCCAAGCCAAAACATTCAGTACTTC

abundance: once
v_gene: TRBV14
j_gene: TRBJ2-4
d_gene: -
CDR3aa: CASSQVGVAKNIQYF
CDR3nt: TGTGCCAGCAGCCAAGTAGGAGTAGCCAAAAACATTCAGTACTTC

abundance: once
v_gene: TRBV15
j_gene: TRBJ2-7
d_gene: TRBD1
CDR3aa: CATSRAGHRGLLEQYF
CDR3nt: TGTGCCACCAGCAGAGCGGGACACAGGGGGCTTCTTGAGCAGTACTTC

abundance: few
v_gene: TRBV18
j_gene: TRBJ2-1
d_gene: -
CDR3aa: CASSPRGRPSYNEQFF
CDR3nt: TGTGCCAGCTCACCACGGGGGCGCCCCTCCTACAATGAGCAGTTCTTC

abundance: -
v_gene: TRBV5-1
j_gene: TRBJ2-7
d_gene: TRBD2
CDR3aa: CASSLASGTYEQYF
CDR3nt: TGCGCCAGCAGCTTAGCTAGCGGGACCTACGAGCAGTACTTC

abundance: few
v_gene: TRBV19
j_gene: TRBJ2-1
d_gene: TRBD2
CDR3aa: CASSIAGVAYNEQFF
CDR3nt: TGTGCCAGTTCAATAGCGGGAGTCGCGTATAATGAGCAGTTCTTC

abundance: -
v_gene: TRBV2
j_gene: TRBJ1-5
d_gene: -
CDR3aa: CASSDPARSQPQHF
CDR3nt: TGTGCCAGCAGTGACCCAGCGCGGAGTCAGCCCCAGCATTTT

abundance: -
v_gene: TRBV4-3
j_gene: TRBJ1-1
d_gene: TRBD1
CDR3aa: CASSQAGGAGDWSGAFF
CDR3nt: TGCGCCAGCAGCCAAGCAGGGGGCGCGGGGGATTGGTCCGGAGCTTTCTTT

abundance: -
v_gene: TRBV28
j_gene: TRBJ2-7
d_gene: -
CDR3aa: CASSSLGTQTYEQYF
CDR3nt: TGTGCCAGCAGTTCTTTGGGGACTCAGACCTACGAGCAGTACTTC

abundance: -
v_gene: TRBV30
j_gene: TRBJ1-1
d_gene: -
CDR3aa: CAWSAGVEAFF
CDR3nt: TGTGCCTGGAGTGCGGGGGTGGAAGCTTTCTTT

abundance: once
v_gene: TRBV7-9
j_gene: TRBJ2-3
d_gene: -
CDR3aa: CASSLSLGFSTDTQYF
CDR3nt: TGTGCCAGCAGCTTATCTCTAGGTTTTAGCACAGATACGCAGTATTTT

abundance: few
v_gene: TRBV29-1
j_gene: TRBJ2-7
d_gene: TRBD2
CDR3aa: CSVVAGAFYEQYF
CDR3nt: TGCAGCGTTGTAGCGGGGGCCTTCTACGAGCAGTACTTC

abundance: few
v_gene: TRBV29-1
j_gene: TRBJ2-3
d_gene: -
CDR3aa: CSAREDTDTQYF
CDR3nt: TGCAGCGCGAGGGAAGACACAGATACGCAGTATTTT

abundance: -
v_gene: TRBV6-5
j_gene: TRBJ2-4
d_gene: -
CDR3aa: CASSPDRAKNIQYF
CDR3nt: TGTGCCAGCAGTCCAGACAGAGCCAAAAACATTCAGTACTTC

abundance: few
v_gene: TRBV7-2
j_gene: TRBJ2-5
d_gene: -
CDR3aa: CASSLGGPIGETQYF
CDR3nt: TGTGCCAGCAGCTTAGGAGGGCCTATAGGAGAGACCCAGTACTTC

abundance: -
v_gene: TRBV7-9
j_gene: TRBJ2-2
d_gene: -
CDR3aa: CASSQLVAPGELFF
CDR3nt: TGTGCCAGCAGTCAACTGGTAGCTCCCGGGGAGCTGTTTTTT

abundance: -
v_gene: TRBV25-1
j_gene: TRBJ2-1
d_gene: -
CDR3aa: CASRGAYSYNEQFF
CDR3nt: TGTGCCAGCAGAGGGGCCTACTCCTACAATGAGCAGTTCTTC

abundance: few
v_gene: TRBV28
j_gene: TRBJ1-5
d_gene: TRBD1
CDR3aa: CASTWDSSQPQHF
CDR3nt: TGTGCCAGCACTTGGGACAGTTCTCAGCCCCAGCATTTT

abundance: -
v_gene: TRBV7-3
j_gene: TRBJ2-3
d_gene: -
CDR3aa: CASSSNRGGRSTDTQYF
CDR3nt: TGTGCCAGCAGCTCCAACAGGGGAGGTCGTAGCACAGATACGCAGTATTTT

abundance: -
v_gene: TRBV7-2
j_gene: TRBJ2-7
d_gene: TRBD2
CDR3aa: CASSLHLGLAGQSSYEQYF
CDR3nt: TGTGCCAGCAGCCTACACCTGGGACTAGCGGGACAAAGCTCCTACGAGCAGTACTTC